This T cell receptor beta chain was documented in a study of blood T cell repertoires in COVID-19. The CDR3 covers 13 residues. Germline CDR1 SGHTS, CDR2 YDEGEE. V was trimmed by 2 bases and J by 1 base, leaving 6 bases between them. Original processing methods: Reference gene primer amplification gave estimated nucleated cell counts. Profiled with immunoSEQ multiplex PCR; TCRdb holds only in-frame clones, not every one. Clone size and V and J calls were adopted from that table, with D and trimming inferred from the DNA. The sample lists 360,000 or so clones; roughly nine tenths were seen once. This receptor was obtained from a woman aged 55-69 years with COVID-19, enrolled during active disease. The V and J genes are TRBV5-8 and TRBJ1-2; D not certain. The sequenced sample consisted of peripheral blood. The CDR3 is CASSFQVNYGYTF. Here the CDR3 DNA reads TGTGCCAGCAGCTTCCAGGTTAACTATGGCTACACCTTC. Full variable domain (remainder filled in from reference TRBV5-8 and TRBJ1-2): EAGVTQSPTHLIKTRGQQATLRCSPISGHTSVYWYQQALGLGLQFLLWYDEGEERNRGNFPPRFSGRQFPNYSSELNVNALELEDSALYLCASSFQVNYGYTFGSGTRLTVV.